The rows below give T cell receptor beta chains drawn from one sample of a study of blood T cell repertoires in COVID-19. The assay was immunoSEQ multiplex PCR, and TCRdb's table has in-frame clones only and misses some. This table holds 300,000 to 400,000 clones, about 88% found once. The sample consisted of peripheral blood. Receptor source: a human donor in a cohort sampled during active COVID-19. Both conserved end residues are part of each CDR3. Fields, in order: clone size, V gene, D gene, J gene, CDR3 DNA, CDR3 protein. D genes are given only for firm matches. For some rows the clone size is stated as once, few or many, or as a class when expanded; others skip it.

NA	TRBV5-1	TRBD2	TRBJ2-7	TGCGCCAGCAGCCTAACCGGGACTAGCGGGAGGTACGAGCAGTACTTC	CASSLTGTSGRYEQYF
NA	TRBV15	NA	TRBJ2-1	TGTGCCACCAGCAGACGCGGGGCAGGGTCATACAATGAGCAGTTCTTC	CATSRRGAGSYNEQFF
few	TRBV24-1	NA	TRBJ1-4	TGTGCCACCAGTGACGGGCCCTCGCGGGGTGAAAAACTGTTTTTT	CATSDGPSRGEKLFF
NA	TRBV6-5	NA	TRBJ2-3	TGTGCCAGCAGCCTTTCGAGGGCCACAGATACGCAGTATTTT	CASSLSRATDTQYF
few	TRBV19	TRBD1	TRBJ1-1	TGTGCCAGTCGCCGGGACAGGGGGAACACTGAAGCTTTCTTT	CASRRDRGNTEAFF
NA	TRBV6-5	NA	TRBJ1-1	TGTGCCAGCAGTTACTCTAAAGGGGCTGAAGCTTTCTTT	CASSYSKGAEAFF
NA	TRBV19	NA	TRBJ2-7	TGTGCCAGTAGTATTTCCAGGGGCCCCTACGAGCAGTACTTC	CASSISRGPYEQYF
NA	TRBV28	NA	TRBJ1-3	TGTGCCAGCAGTCCCAGCGGGGGGGCTGGAAACACCATATATTTT	CASSPSGGAGNTIYF
few	TRBV28	TRBD2	TRBJ2-7	TGTGCCAGCAGTTTGGCGACAGGGGACGTAGCGGGGGGCTACGAGCAGTACTTC	CASSLATGDVAGGYEQYF
NA	TRBV7-8	TRBD1	TRBJ1-3	TGTGCCAGCAGCTCCACCCTTGGGACAGGGGCGCCGAACACCATATATTTT	CASSSTLGTGAPNTIYF
once	TRBV7-8	TRBD1	TRBJ2-7	TGTGCCAGCAGCTCCGATACAGGGGGCGCCTCCTACGAGCAGTACTTC	CASSSDTGGASYEQYF
once	TRBV5-4	TRBD2	TRBJ2-1	TGTGCCAGCAGCTTGGGAAGCGGGAGGACAAGGGAGGAGCAGTTCTTC	CASSLGSGRTREEQFF
NA	TRBV11-3	TRBD2	TRBJ2-3	TGTGCCAGCAGCTACCGAACTAGCGGGGGGGCCGGGGCAGATACGCAGTATTTT	CASSYRTSGGAGADTQYF
once	TRBV5-4	TRBD1	TRBJ1-1	TGTGCCAGCAGCCCACGCGGACAGGGTAGCACTGAAGCTTTCTTT	CASSPRGQGSTEAFF
NA	TRBV5-6	TRBD1	TRBJ1-1	TGTGCCAGCAGCTTGTACAGGACAGGGGACGCTTTCTTT	CASSLYRTGDAFF
NA	TRBV6-1	TRBD2	TRBJ2-3	TGTGCCAGCAGTGAGTCTTGGGAGCGGGGGGTCTACACAGATACGCAGTATTTT	CASSESWERGVYTDTQYF
NA	TRBV5-1	TRBD1	TRBJ2-6	TGCGCCAGCAGCTTGTCACAGGGGAGCTCTGGGGCCAACGTCCTGACTTTC	CASSLSQGSSGANVLTF
NA	TRBV5-8	NA	TRBJ2-3	TGTGCCAGCAGCTTGTCATTGAGAGATACGCAGTATTTT	CASSLSLRDTQYF
NA	TRBV6-8	NA	TRBJ2-7	TGTGCCAGCAGTGGAGGCCCCTACGAGCAGTACTTC	CASSGGPYEQYF
NA	TRBV25-1	NA	TRBJ2-3	TGTGCCAGCAAATTAACAGATACGCAGTATTTT	CASKLTDTQYF
NA	TRBV11-3	TRBD1	TRBJ2-3	TGTGCCAGCAGCCCAAGGACAGGCCGCACAGATACGCAGTATTTT	CASSPRTGRTDTQYF
NA	TRBV6-1	NA	TRBJ1-4	TGTGCCAGCAGTGAAAGCCAGGGAGGTGAAAAACTGTTTTTT	CASSESQGGEKLFF
NA	TRBV7-9	TRBD2	TRBJ2-1	TGTGCCAGCAGCTTAGGCTTCCGGGAGGGGGGGGCACATGAGCAGTTCTTC	CASSLGFREGGAHEQFF
NA	TRBV4-1	NA	TRBJ1-1	TGCGCCAGCAGCTATGGCGTGGGGGCGAACACTGAAGCTTTCTTT	CASSYGVGANTEAFF
NA	TRBV3-1/TRBV3-2	TRBD2	TRBJ2-5	TGTGCCAGCAGCCAAGTCCGTCTAGCGGGACAAGAGACCCAGTACTTC	CASSQVRLAGQETQYF
NA	TRBV6-5	TRBD1	TRBJ1-5	TGTGCCAGCAGTAAACAGGGGTTCAATCAGCCCCAGCATTTT	CASSKQGFNQPQHF
NA	TRBV4-1	NA	TRBJ1-5	TGCGCCAGCAGCCAAGCTGTAGGGGCTGGGCAGCCCCAGCATTTT	CASSQAVGAGQPQHF
once	TRBV29-1	TRBD2	TRBJ2-7	TGCAGCGTCCTGGGAGGGACCTTCTACGAGCAGTACTTC	CSVLGGTFYEQYF
once	TRBV5-4	TRBD1	TRBJ2-3	TGTGCCAGCAGCGGGACAGGGTGGGGGGATACGCAGTATTTT	CASSGTGWGDTQYF
few	TRBV6-5	NA	TRBJ2-7	TGTGCCAGCGGAGTCTTCTCGACTCGAGAATACGAGCAGTACTTC	CASGVFSTREYEQYF
NA	TRBV15	NA	TRBJ2-3	TGTGCCACCAGCAGAGGGGGCGAGGACGATACGCAGTATTTT	CATSRGGEDDTQYF
NA	TRBV7-2	TRBD2	TRBJ2-3	TGTGCCAGCAGCTCCCAACTAGCGGGGGAGACAGATACGCAGTATTTT	CASSSQLAGETDTQYF
once	TRBV5-1	TRBD2	TRBJ2-3	TGCGCCAGCAGCGTCGTTAGCGGGGGCGGGGCAGATACGCAGTATTTT	CASSVVSGGGADTQYF
NA	TRBV11-3	NA	TRBJ2-1	TGTGCCAGCAGCTTAGGGCAGGGTTCCTACAATGAGCAGTTCTTC	CASSLGQGSYNEQFF
NA	TRBV7-9	NA	TRBJ2-7	TGTGCCAGCAGCCAGGGGGGTAGTTACGAGCAGTACTTC	CASSQGGSYEQYF
NA	TRBV28	TRBD2	TRBJ2-7	TGTGCCAGCAGTTCGGGACTAGCGGGGGAGCAGTACTTC	CASSSGLAGEQYF
NA	TRBV7-2	NA	TRBJ2-7	TGTGCCAGCAGCTTAGATCCAGGGTCCTACGAGCAGTACTTC	CASSLDPGSYEQYF
NA	TRBV2	NA	TRBJ1-2	TGTGCCAGCGCTGGGACTCTCGTTTCGGGAGGCTACACCTTC	CASAGTLVSGGYTF
NA	TRBV13	NA	TRBJ1-2	TGTGCCAGCAGCTTAGGTCGCAGGGGCGGCTATGGCTACACCTTC	CASSLGRRGGYGYTF
few	TRBV2	TRBD2	TRBJ2-7	TGTGCCAGCAGGGAGAGACTAGCGGGAGCTTATTACTTC	CASRERLAGAYYF
NA	TRBV11-3	TRBD2	TRBJ2-1	TGTGCCAGCAGCTTGGGTCCACTAGCGACGAGCTCCTACAATGAGCAGTTCTTC	CASSLGPLATSSYNEQFF
NA	TRBV6-5	TRBD2	TRBJ2-1	TGTGCCAGCAGTTACTCTAGCGGGTCCACCTACAATGAGCAGTTCTTC	CASSYSSGSTYNEQFF
once	TRBV13	NA	TRBJ2-7	TGTGCCAGCAGCCTCAGCTCCTACGAGCAGTACTTC	CASSLSSYEQYF
NA	TRBV9	NA	TRBJ2-3	TGTGCCAGCAGCGTAGTTAGCGGCACTAGCACAGATACGCAGTATTTT	CASSVVSGTSTDTQYF
NA	TRBV6-5	TRBD1	TRBJ2-7	TGTGCCAGCAGTCGCTCGGGACAGGGTACCTACGAGCAGTACTTC	CASSRSGQGTYEQYF
NA	TRBV13	NA	TRBJ1-3	TGTGCCAGCAGCTTAGACGGGTACACCATATATTTT	CASSLDGYTIYF
NA	TRBV28	TRBD1	TRBJ2-1	TGTGCTGGGGACCGGGACAGGGGGTTTATGGTCCAGTTCTTC	CAGDRDRGFMVQFF